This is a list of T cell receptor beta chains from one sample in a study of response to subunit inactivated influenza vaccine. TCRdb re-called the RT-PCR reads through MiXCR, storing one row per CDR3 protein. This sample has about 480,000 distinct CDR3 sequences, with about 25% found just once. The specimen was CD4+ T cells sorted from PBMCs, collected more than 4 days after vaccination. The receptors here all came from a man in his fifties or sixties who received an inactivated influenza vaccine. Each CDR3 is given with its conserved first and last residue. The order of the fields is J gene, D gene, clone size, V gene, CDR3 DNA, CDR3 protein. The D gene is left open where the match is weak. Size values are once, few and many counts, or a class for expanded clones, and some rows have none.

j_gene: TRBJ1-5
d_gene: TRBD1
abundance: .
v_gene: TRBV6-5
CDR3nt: TGTGCCAGCAGTTCCGGGACAGGGATTGGTAGCAATCAGCCCCAGCATTTT
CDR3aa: CASSSGTGIGSNQPQHF

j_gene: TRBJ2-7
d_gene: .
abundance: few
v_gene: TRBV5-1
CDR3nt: TGCGCCAGCAGCTTGAACTCGCCGTACGAGCAGTACTTC
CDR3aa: CASSLNSPYEQYF

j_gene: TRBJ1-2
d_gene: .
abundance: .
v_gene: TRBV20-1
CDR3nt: TGCAGTGCTAACCCCACTGAGAACTATGGCTACACCTTC
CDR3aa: CSANPTENYGYTF

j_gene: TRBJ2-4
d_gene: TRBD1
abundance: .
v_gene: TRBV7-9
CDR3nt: TGTGCCAGCAGCTGGGGACAGGGCAACATTCAGTACTTC
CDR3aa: CASSWGQGNIQYF

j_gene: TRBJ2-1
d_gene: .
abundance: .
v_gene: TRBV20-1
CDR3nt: TGCAGTGCTAAATACCGCTTAGATTACAATGAGCAGTTCTTC
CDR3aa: CSAKYRLDYNEQFF

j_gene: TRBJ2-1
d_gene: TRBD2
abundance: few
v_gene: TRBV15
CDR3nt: TGTGCCACCAGCAGAGGGGGGGGTGAGCAGTTCTTC
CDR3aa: CATSRGGGEQFF

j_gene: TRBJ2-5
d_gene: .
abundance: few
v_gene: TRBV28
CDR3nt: TGTGCCAGCAGTTTACCGGGAGAAGAGACCCAGTACTTC
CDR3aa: CASSLPGEETQYF

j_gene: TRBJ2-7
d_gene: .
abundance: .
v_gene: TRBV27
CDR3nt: TGTGCCAGCAGTTTAGCCAGACTAGACGAGCAGTACTTC
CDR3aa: CASSLARLDEQYF

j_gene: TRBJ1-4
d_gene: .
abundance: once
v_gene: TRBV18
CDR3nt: TGTGCCAGCTCACCGCCAAGGGGTAATGAAAAACTGTTTTTT
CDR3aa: CASSPPRGNEKLFF

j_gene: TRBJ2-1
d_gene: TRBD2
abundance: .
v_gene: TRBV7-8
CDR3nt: TGTGCCAGCAGCTTTCTGGCGGGAGGAGGAGATGAGCAGTTCTTC
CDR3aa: CASSFLAGGGDEQFF

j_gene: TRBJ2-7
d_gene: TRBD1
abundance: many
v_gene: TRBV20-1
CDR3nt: TGCAGCGCCACAGGGGGATACGAGCAGTACTTC
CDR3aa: CSATGGYEQYF

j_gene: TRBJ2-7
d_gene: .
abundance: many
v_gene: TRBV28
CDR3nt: TGTGCCAGCAGTTTCGGGAGTGGGGTTGTGGACTTC
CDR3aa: CASSFGSGVVDF

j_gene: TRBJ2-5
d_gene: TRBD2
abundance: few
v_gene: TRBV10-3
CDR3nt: TGTGCCATCAGTGAGTCGGGGCGGCTAGCGGGAGAGACCCAGTACTTC
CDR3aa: CAISESGRLAGETQYF

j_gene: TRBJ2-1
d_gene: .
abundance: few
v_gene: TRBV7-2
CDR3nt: TGTGCCAGCAGCACGACCGGGACTGGCTCCTACAATGAGCAGTTCTTC
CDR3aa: CASSTTGTGSYNEQFF

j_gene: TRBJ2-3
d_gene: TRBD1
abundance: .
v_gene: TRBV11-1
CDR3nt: TGTGCCAGCAGCTTACGGATTCGGCGGGACAGGGGGCTCAGATTCGATACGCAGTATTTT
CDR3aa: CASSLRIRRDRGLRFDTQYF

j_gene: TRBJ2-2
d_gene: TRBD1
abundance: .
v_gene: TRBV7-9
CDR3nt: TGTGCCAGCAGCCAGACAGGGCCCGGGGAGCTGTTTTTT
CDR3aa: CASSQTGPGELFF

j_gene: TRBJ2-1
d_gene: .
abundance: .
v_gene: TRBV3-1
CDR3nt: TGTGCCAGCGGGATCTCCTACAATGAGCAGTTCTTC
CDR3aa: CASGISYNEQFF

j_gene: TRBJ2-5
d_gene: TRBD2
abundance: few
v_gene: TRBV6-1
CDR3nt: TGTGCCAGCAGTCCTAGCGGCGCGCAAGAGACCCAGTACTTC
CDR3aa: CASSPSGAQETQYF

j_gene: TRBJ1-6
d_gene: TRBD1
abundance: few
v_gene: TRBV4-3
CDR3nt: TGCGCCAGCAGCCGCGCACTTCAGGGGGCGCGTAATAATTCACCCCTCCACTTT
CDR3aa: CASSRALQGARNNSPLHF

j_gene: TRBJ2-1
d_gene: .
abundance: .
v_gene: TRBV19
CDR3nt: TGTGCCAGTAGTATAGTGGGAGGCGCTCCCTACAATGAGCAGTTCTTC
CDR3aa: CASSIVGGAPYNEQFF

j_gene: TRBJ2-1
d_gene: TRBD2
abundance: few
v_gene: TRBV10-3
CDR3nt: TGTGCCATCAGTGGGGTCGCTAGCGGGAGGGCCGCGGAGGAGCAGTTCTTC
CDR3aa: CAISGVASGRAAEEQFF

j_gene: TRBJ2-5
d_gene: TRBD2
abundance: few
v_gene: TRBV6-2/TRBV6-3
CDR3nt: TGTGCCAGCAGTGCACCGGGACTAGCGTCGGAGACCCAGTACTTC
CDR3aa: CASSAPGLASETQYF

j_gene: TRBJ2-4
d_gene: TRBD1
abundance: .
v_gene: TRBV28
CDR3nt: TGTGCCAGCAGTCCGGGGACAGCCCAGGTTAACTTC
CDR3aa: CASSPGTAQVNF

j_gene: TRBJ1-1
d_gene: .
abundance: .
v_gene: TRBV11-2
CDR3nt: TGTGCCAGCAGCTTAGACTCGGCCGTGAACACTGAAGCTTTCTTT
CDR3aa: CASSLDSAVNTEAFF

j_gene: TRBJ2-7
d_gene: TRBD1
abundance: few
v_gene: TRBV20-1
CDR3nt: TGCAGTGCTAGAGATCAGGGGACAGTTACCTACGAGCAGTACTTC
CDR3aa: CSARDQGTVTYEQYF

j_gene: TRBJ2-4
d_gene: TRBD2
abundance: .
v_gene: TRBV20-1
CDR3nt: TGCAGCGTCAAGCGGGAGTTGGGCAAAAACATTCAGTACTTC
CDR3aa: CSVKRELGKNIQYF

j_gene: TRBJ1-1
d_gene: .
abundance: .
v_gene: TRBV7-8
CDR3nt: TGTGCCAGCAGCTATGGACTGGTAGCTGAAGCTTTCTTT
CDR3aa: CASSYGLVAEAFF

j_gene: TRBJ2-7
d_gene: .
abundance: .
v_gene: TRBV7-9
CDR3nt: TGTGCCAGCAGCTTAGGGGCAGCTAACTCCTACGAGCAGTACTTC
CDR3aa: CASSLGAANSYEQYF

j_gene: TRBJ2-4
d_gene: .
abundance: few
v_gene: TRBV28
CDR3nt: TGTGCCAGCAGTTCTGTTCTAGCCAAAAACATTCAGTACTTC
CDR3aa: CASSSVLAKNIQYF

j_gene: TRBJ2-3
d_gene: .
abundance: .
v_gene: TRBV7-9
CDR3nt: TGTGCCAGCAGCGCGTCCCCTTTAGGTACGCAGTATTTT
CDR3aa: CASSASPLGTQYF

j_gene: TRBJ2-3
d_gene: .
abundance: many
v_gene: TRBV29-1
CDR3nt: TGCAGCGTTGGGACCAACACAGATACGCAGTATTTT
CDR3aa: CSVGTNTDTQYF

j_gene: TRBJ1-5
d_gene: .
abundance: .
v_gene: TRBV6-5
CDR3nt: TGTGCCAGCAGTTACTCCGGTCGCGGGAATCAGCCCCAGCATTTT
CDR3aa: CASSYSGRGNQPQHF

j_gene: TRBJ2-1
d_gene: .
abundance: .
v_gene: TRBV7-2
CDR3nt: TGTGCCAGCAGCCCTCAGACAGGATCCTACAATGAGCAGTTCTTC
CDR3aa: CASSPQTGSYNEQFF

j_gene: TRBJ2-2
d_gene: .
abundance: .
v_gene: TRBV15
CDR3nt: TGTGCCACCAGCACCCGGAGGGGGAGCACCGGGGAGCTGTTTTTT
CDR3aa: CATSTRRGSTGELFF

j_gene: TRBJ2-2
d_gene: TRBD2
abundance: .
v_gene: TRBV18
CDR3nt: TGTGCCAGCTCACCGGAGGTAGCGGGGGGCCTCCATTTT
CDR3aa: CASSPEVAGGLHF

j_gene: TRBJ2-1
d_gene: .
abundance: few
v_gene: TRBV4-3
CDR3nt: TGCGCCAGCAGCCAAGAAGGGCGGAACAATGAGCAGTTCTTC
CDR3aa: CASSQEGRNNEQFF

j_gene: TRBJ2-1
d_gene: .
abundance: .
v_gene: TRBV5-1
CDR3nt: TGCGCCAGCAGCCCTATAGCGGTTATCGGTTCGAATGAGCAGTTCTTC
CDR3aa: CASSPIAVIGSNEQFF

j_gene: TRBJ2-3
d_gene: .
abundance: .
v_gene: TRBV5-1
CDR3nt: TGCGCCAGCAGCATGATGATATGGGGCGGCACAGATACGCAGTATTTT
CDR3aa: CASSMMIWGGTDTQYF

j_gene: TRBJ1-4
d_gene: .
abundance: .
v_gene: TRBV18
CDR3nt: TGTGCCAGCTCACTTTCGGATGGGGAAAAACTGTTTTTT
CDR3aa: CASSLSDGEKLFF

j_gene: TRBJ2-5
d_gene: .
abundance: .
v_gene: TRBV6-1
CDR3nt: TGTGCCAGCAGGTCTGAGGGGCAAGAGACCCAGTACTTC
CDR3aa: CASRSEGQETQYF

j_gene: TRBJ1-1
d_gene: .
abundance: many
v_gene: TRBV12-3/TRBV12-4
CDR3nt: TGTGCCAGCAGTTTGGGCCCAGGGGCTACTGAAGCTTTCTTT
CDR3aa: CASSLGPGATEAFF

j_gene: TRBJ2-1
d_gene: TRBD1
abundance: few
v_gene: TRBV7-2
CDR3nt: TGTGCCAGCAGCACCCAGGGGGCCGGGGGTTACAATGAGCAGTTCTTC
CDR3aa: CASSTQGAGGYNEQFF

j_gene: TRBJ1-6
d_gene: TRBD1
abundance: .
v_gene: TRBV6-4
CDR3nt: TGTGCCAGCAGTGCCAAAGGGGGCAGTTCACCCCTCCACTTT
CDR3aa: CASSAKGGSSPLHF

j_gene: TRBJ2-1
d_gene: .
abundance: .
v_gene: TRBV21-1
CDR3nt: TGTGCCAGCAGCCCCCGGGTGGGCCCCTACAATGAGCAGTTCTTC
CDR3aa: CASSPRVGPYNEQFF

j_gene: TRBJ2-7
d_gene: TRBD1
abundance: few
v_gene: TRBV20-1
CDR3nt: TGCAGTGCTGGACAGGTTCCTACCGGGTACGAGCAGTACTTC
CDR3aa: CSAGQVPTGYEQYF

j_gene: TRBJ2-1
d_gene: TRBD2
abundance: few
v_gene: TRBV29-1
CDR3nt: TGCAGCGGGGGGGGGGAATACAATGAGCAGTTCTTC
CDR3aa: CSGGGEYNEQFF

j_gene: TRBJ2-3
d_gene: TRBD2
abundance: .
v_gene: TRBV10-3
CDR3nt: TGTGCCGTACGGGGGGGGGTCACAGATACGCAGTATTTT
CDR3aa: CAVRGGVTDTQYF

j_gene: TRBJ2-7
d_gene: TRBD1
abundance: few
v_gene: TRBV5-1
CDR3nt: TGCGCCAGCAGCAGGACCCGGGACAGTCTTTCCGAGCAGTACTTC
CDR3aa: CASSRTRDSLSEQYF

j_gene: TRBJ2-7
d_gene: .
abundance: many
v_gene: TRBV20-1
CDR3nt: TGCAGTGCTAGAGATCTGACAGGCTCCTACGAGCAGTACTTC
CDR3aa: CSARDLTGSYEQYF